This passage covers 23 T cell receptor beta chains from one sample sequenced in a study of cytomegalovirus exposure and HLA in healthy donors. Sequenced by immunoSEQ multiplex PCR; TCRdb stores in-frame clones only, minus some. The profile shows about 130,000 clones, about 96% of them singletons. Sequencing used PBMCs. The receptors here all came from a man between 18 and 35 years old in good health and CMV-seronegative.

The chain recombines TRBV5-1 with TRBJ2-1, with 11 bases aligning to TRBD1. The junction had 7 bases not matched to a gene; V was cut back by 4 bases and J by 7 bases. CDR1 and CDR2 from the germline V gene are SGHRS and YFSETQ. This CDR3 spans 15 amino acids. The DNA for the CDR3 is TGCGCCAGCAGCCGTCCCGGGACAGGGGGGAATGAGCAGTTCTTC. Protein: CASSRPGTGGNEQFF.

This chain connects TRBV28 to TRBJ2-1; TRBD1 aligns across 9 bases. Germline V gene sequence: CDR1 MDHEN, CDR2 SYDVKM. The CDR3 has 15 residues. V dropped 6 bases and J dropped 6; count of bases not matched to a gene: 9. The CDR3 loop reads CASSIGDRELNEQFF. CDR3 DNA sequence: TGTGCCAGCAGCATAGGGGACAGGGAGCTCAATGAGCAGTTCTTC. The whole variable domain, remainder taken from reference TRBV28 and TRBJ2-1, is DVKVTQSSRYLVKRTGEKVFLECVQDMDHENMFWYRQDPGLGLRLIYFSYDVKMKEKGDIPEGYSVSREKKERFSLILESASTNQTSMYLCASSIGDRELNEQFFGPGTRLTVL.

The rearrangement links TRBV11-2 to TRBJ2-5; TRBD1 might be the D (6 bases). This CDR3 spans 12 amino acids. Germline values: CDR1 SGHAT, CDR2 FQNNGV. The V end was cut by 2 bases, the J end by 7 bases, with 8 bases between. CDR3 sequence: CASSLNRATQYF. CDR3 bases: TGTGCCAGCAGCTTAAACAGGGCGACCCAGTACTTC.

The rearrangement uses TRBV4-3 and TRBJ1-1; TRBD1 aligns across 11 bases. Per germline, CDR1 LGHNA and CDR2 YSLEER. J lost 2 bases, V lost 5 bases, and 4 bases had no gene match. The CDR3 has 15 amino acids. CDR3 in DNA: TGCGCCAGCAGCACCCGGACAGGGGGCAACACTGAAGCTTTCTTT. Residues: CASSTRTGGNTEAFF.

The chain is built from TRBV28 and TRBJ2-7, with D tentatively TRBD1 (5 bases). This CDR3 is 13 amino acids long. V shed 3 bases and J shed 2 bases, with 8 bases lying between them. CDR1 is MDHEN and CDR2 is SYDVKM in the germline V gene. The CDR3 is CASSFSGTYEQYF. In DNA, the CDR3 is TGTGCCAGCAGTTTTTCAGGGACCTACGAGCAGTACTTC.

This CDR3 reads CAWRLGGVNTGELFF. Written as DNA, the CDR3 is TGTGCCTGGAGATTGGGCGGGGTCAACACCGGGGAGCTGTTTTTT. The V call is TRBV30, the J call TRBJ2-2; weak D call: TRBD2 (6 bases). Trimming removed 3 bases at V and 2 bases at J, with 13 bases between. The CDR3 has 15 residues. In germline, CDR1 is GTSNPN, CDR2 SVGIG (reference sequence).

The CDR3 sequence is CASSLHPRGPVDTEAFF. CDR3 in DNA: TGTGCCAGCAGCTTACACCCCAGGGGGCCAGTGGACACTGAAGCTTTCTTT. This rearrangement joins TRBV7-6 to TRBJ1-1; 8 bases are a match to TRBD1. The CDR3 runs 17 residues. V trimming: 2 bases; J trimming: 3 bases; junction bases outside the gene matches: 11. Looked up from germline, CDR1 is SGHVS and CDR2 is FNYEAQ.

V gene TRBV6-6 combines with J gene TRBJ2-7; a weak D match, TRBD1 (7 bases). The CDR3 spans 13 residues. The V end lost 6 bases, the J end lost 6 bases, and 15 bases lay between the germline ends. Germline CDR1 MNHNY, CDR2 SVGAGI (reference sequence). The CDR3 reads CASSPLQGGEQYF. The CDR3 region has the DNA TGTGCCAGCAGCCCTCTGCAGGGGGGCGAGCAGTACTTC.

J is TRBJ2-5 and V is TRBV14; weak D call: TRBD2 (6 bases). Germline V gene lookup returns CDR1 SGHDN and CDR2 FVKESK. Trimming stripped 7 bases from V and 5 bases from J, with 14 bases between. This CDR3 contains 13 residues. The DNA of the CDR3 is TGTGCCAGCAAAGGGCTAGCGTTGGAGACCCAGTACTTC. It yields the protein CASKGLALETQYF.

V gene TRBV25-1 combines with J gene TRBJ2-2, with D possibly being TRBD2 (6 bases). The CDR3 runs to 16 residues. The germline CDR1 and CDR2 sequences are MGHDK and SYGVNS. Trimming left V 6 bases short and J 6 bases short, with 20 bases between. The CDR3 DNA follows: TGTGCCAGCAGGGAGGGACCCAGCCCTGTCGCCGGGGAGCTGTTTTTT. It translates to CASREGPSPVAGELFF.

The chain links TRBV11-1 to TRBJ2-5, with D perhaps matching TRBD2 (5 bases). Deletions cut 5 bases from V and 6 bases from J, with 22 bases between. This CDR3 has 16 amino acids. Germline V CDR1 and CDR2: SGHAT, FQDESV (reference sequence). In nucleotides, the CDR3 is TGTGCCAGCAGCCCGGGTCTAACTCCGGGGAAAAAGACCCAGTACTTC. Residues: CASSPGLTPGKKTQYF.

This clone showed up just once. J is TRBJ2-1 and V is TRBV7-3; 9 bases are a match to TRBD1. This CDR3 is built from 16 residues. Germline loops: CDR1 SGHTA, CDR2 FQGTGA. Germline trimming cut 5 bases from V and 8 bases from J; bases unmatched to any gene: 13. The CDR3 is CASSPTAGTGTHEQFF. CDR3 in DNA: TGTGCCAGCAGCCCTACCGCCGGGACAGGGACCCATGAGCAGTTCTTC. Using reference TRBV7-3 and TRBJ2-1 for the parts outside the CDR3, the full variable domain is GAGVSQTPSNKVTEKGKYVELRCDPISGHTALYWYRQSLGQGPEFLIYFQGTGAADDSGLPNDRFFAVRPEGSVSTLKIQRTERGDSAVYLCASSPTAGTGTHEQFFGPGTRLTVL.

The chain links TRBV18 to TRBJ1-5; 7 nucleotides match TRBD1. V shed 2 bases and J 5 bases; nucleotides not matched to a gene: 6. In germline, CDR1 is KGHSH, CDR2 LQKENI. The CDR3 contains 15 residues. In DNA, the CDR3 is TGTGCCAGCTCACCAGCGACAGGGTCATATCAGCCCCAGCATTTT. Translated: CASSPATGSYQPQHF.

V and J are TRBV7-8 and TRBJ2-2, with 7 bases aligning to TRBD2. The CDR3 covers 16 residues. V was pared by 0 bases and J by 6 bases, with 7 bases of the junction left unmatched. The germline gives CDR1 SGHVS, CDR2 FQNEAQ. CDR3 amino acids: CASSLARGRDPGELFF. CDR3 bases: TGTGCCAGCAGCTTAGCGAGAGGGAGGGACCCCGGGGAGCTGTTTTTT.

The rearrangement uses TRBV7-2 and TRBJ2-7, with no clear D. Trimming stripped 3 bases from V and 2 bases from J, with 14 bases between. CDR3 size: 15 residues. Germline V gives CDR1 SGHTA, CDR2 FQGNSA. This CDR3 is CASSFEAVSTYEQYF. For the CDR3, the DNA is TGTGCCAGCAGCTTCGAGGCGGTATCAACCTACGAGCAGTACTTC.

The chain recombines TRBV11-2 with TRBJ1-5; D may be TRBD1 (6 bases). Trimming shortened V by 5 bases and J by 0 bases, and 14 bases separated the two germline ends. The CDR3 length is 16 residues. Germline lookup yields CDR1 SGHAT and CDR2 FQNNGV. The CDR3 spells CASSPGEGGSNQPQHF. CDR3 bases: TGTGCCAGCAGCCCGGGGGAGGGGGGTAGCAATCAGCCCCAGCATTTT.

The chain uses TRBV11-3 and TRBJ1-1; the D gene is possibly TRBD1 (5 bases). V lost 0 bases to trimming and J lost 5 bases, with 7 bases between them. The CDR3 covers 13 residues. Germline V gene sequence: CDR1 SGHNT, CDR2 YENEEA. The CDR3: CASSLDYRTEAFF. The CDR3 nucleotides are TGTGCCAGCAGCTTAGACTACAGGACTGAAGCTTTCTTT. The full variable domain, with the rest looked up from reference TRBV11-3 and TRBJ1-1, is EAGVVQSPRYKIIEKKQPVAFWCNPISGHNTLYWYLQNLGQGPELLIRYENEEAVDDSQLPKDRFSAERLKGVDSTLKIQPAELGDSAVYLCASSLDYRTEAFFGQGTRLTVV.

The chain carries TRBV7-8 and TRBJ2-7; D might be TRBD1 (5 bases). CDR3 length equals 14 residues. V lost 6 bases, J lost 2 bases, and 14 bases lay in between. Germline V gives CDR1 SGHVS, CDR2 FQNEAQ. The CDR3 reads CASSEDTKPYEQYF. CDR3 DNA: TGTGCCAGCAGTGAGGACACCAAGCCCTACGAGCAGTACTTC.

The chain employs TRBV19 and TRBJ2-7, with D possibly matching TRBD2 (6 bases). With 0 bases removed from V and 1 base from J, the gap between germline ends came to 10 bases. The CDR3 extends over 15 amino acids. From germline, CDR1 is LNHDA and CDR2 SQIVND (reference sequence). The CDR3 bases are TGTGCCAGTAGTATAGATCCGGGGGAATCCTACGAGCAGTACTTC. It translates to CASSIDPGESYEQYF.

The rearrangement uses TRBV19 and TRBJ2-1; 16 nucleotides agree with TRBD2. The CDR3 length is 19 residues. Per germline, CDR1 LNHDA and CDR2 SQIVND (reference sequence). Germline trimming cut 3 bases from V and 4 bases from J; bases unmatched to any gene: 9. CDR3 amino acids: CASSIRGLAGGPPYNEQFF. CDR3 nucleotide sequence: TGTGCCAGTAGTATCCGGGGACTAGCGGGAGGGCCCCCTTACAATGAGCAGTTCTTC.

The rearrangement uses TRBV9 and TRBJ1-2, with 11 nucleotides matching TRBD1. The CDR3 contains 14 residues. Germline-derived CDR1 and CDR2 are SGDLS and YYNGEE. Unmatched junction bases numbered 5, after V lost 3 bases and J lost 7 bases. The chain's CDR3 is CASSETGTGGGYTF. The CDR3 DNA is TGTGCCAGCAGCGAAACCGGGACAGGGGGTGGCTACACCTTC.

The CDR3: CASSFSGGEQYF. CDR3 coding DNA: TGCGCCAGCAGCTTCTCGGGGGGCGAGCAGTACTTC. This rearrangement joins TRBV5-1 to TRBJ2-7; 7 positions agree with TRBD2. The CDR3 has 12 residues. Unmatched junction bases numbered 2, after V lost 2 bases and J lost 6 bases. In germline, CDR1 is SGHRS, CDR2 YFSETQ.

The chain joins TRBV29-1 to TRBJ2-2; 9 bases are shared with TRBD1. The ends lost 6 bases at V and 4 bases at J; junction bases unmatched: 6. CDR1 is SQVTM, CDR2 ANQGSEA, per germline. The CDR3 contains 14 residues. CDR3 loop: CSVSPGQGTGELFF. The CDR3 DNA follows: TGCAGCGTCTCTCCGGGACAGGGCACCGGGGAGCTGTTTTTT.